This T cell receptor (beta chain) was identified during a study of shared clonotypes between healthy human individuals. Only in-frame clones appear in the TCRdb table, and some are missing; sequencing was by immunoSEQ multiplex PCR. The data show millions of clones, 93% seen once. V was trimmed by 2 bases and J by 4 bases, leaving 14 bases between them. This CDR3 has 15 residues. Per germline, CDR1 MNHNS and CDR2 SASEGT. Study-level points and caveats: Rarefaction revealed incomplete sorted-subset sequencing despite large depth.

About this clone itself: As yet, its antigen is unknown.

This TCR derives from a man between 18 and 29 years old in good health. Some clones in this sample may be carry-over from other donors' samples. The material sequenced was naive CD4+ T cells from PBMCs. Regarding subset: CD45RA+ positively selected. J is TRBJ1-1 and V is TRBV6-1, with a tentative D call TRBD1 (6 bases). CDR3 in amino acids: CASSEWGHRITEAFF. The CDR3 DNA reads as TGTGCCAGCAGTGAATGGGGACACCGAATCACTGAAGCTTTCTTT.